This T cell receptor beta chain was profiled in a study of CD8 T cells in ankylosing spondylitis (dated by TCRdb to between 2016 and 2019). The study in broad terms: To find TCR variants linked to disease, the study profiled T cell receptor beta repertoires in ankylosing spondylitis patients and healthy donors. Samples of peripheral blood were taken, and for ankylosing spondylitis patients, synovial fluid was collected as well. The full study cohort was made up of 20 to 25 ankylosing spondylitis patients and 108 healthy donors. Broader findings and caveats from the paper: Some of the motif variants had been reported before in the synovial fluid and blood of reactive arthritis patients, a finding that suggests common disease-initiation mechanisms. Significant enrichment of the disease-linked clones was reported in matched synovial fluid samples from ankylosing spondylitis patients. A TCR beta motif of several highly homologous amino acid variants appeared characteristic of blood from ankylosing spondylitis patients. A CD8+ phenotype was shown by the disease-linked clones, which were found at relatively low frequencies in peripheral blood.

Sequences DFQATT (CDR1) and SNEGSKA (CDR2) are obtained from the germline V gene (reference sequence). From cysteine to phenylalanine, the CDR3 is 15 amino acids long. Of all the DNA, just the CDR3 is kept, 45 bases in frame from base 1. V is clipped by 0 bases and J by 1 base, and the sequence between their germline boundaries is 10 bases long. TCRdb names Illumina HiSeq 2500 as the instrument used. Quantitative 5'-RACE with molecular barcodes was the method used to prepare the TCR beta libraries. In the source study's methods: A new computational method based on a probabilistic model of VDJ rearrangement was used to identify disease-linked TCR variants. TCRdb's own reprocessing of the public reads used fastp at Q25 and MiXCR and kept productive beta chains. One record per CDR3 amino acid sequence lists the most common genes and DNA. The V and J calls were not made by the authors but by TCRdb's processing. Present in this sample are 380,000 or so distinct CDR3 sequences, 20% to 25% of which were seen just once. The top ten constitute around 13% of the sample.

In this sample, this clonotype turned up a few times. This receptor's antigen is unknown. Base qualities are not recorded, but no much larger clone differs from it by a single base. The material sequenced was blood, either unsorted or a sorted T cell fraction (not recorded which). This TCR came from a male donor with ankylosing spondylitis or in good health (not recorded which). The rearrangement combines TRBV20-1 with TRBJ2-1, with the D gene uncertain. The CDR3 has the sequence CSARDRLGSYNEQFF. The nucleotides read TGCAGTGCTAGAGATCGGCTAGGGTCCTACAATGAGCAGTTCTTC.